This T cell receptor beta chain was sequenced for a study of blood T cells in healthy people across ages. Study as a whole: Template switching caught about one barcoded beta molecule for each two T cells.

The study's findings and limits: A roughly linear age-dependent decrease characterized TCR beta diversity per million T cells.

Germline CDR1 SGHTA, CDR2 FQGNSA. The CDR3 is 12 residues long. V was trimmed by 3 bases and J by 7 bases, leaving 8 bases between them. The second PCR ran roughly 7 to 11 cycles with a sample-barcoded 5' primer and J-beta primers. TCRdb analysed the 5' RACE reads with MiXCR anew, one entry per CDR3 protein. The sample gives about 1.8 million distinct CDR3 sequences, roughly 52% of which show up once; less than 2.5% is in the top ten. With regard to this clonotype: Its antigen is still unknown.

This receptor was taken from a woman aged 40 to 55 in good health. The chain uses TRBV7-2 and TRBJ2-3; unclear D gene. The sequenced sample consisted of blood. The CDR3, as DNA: TGTGCCAGCAGCTTGCTTTCAAATACGCAGTATTTT. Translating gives CASSLLSNTQYF.